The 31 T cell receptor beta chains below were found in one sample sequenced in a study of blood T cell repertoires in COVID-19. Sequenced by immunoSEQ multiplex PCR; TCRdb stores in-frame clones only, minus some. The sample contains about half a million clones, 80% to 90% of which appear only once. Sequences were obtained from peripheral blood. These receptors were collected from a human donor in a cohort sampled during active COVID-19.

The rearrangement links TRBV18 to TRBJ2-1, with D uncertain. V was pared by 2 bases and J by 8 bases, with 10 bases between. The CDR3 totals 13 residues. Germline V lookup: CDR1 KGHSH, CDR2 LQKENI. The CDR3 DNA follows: TGTGCCAGCTCACCAAACGTGGGCGATGAGCAGTTCTTC. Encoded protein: CASSPNVGDEQFF.

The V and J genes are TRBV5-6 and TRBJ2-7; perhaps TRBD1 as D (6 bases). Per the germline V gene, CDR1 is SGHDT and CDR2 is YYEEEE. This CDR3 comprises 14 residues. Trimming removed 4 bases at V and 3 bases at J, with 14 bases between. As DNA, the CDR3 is TGTGCCAGCAGCAGCGACAGGTTTATCTACGAGCAGTACTTC. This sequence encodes CASSSDRFIYEQYF.

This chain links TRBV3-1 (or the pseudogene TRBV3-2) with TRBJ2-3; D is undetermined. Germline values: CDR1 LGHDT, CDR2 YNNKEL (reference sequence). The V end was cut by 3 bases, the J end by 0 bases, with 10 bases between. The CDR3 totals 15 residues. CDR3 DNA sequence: TGTGCCAGCAGCCACCGCCCGAGGAGCACAGATACGCAGTATTTT. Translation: CASSHRPRSTDTQYF.

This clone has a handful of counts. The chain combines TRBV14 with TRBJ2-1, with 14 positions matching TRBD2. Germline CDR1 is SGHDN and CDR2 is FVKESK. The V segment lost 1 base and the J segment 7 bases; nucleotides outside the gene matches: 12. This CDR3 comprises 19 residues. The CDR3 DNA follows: TGTGCCAGCAGCCAAGTAAATACGGGACTAGCGGGAGCAAGGAATGAGCAGTTCTTC. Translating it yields CASSQVNTGLAGARNEQFF. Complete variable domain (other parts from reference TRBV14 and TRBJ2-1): EAGVTQFPSHSVIEKGQTVTLRCDPISGHDNLYWYRRVMGKEIKFLLHFVKESKQDESGMPNNRFLAERTGGTYSTLKVQPAELEDSGVYFCASSQVNTGLAGARNEQFFGPGTRLTVL.

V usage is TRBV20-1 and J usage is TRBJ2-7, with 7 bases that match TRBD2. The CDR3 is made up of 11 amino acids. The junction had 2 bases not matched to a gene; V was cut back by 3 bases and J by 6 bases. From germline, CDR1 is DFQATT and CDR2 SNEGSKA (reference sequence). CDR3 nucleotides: TGCAGTGCTAGTGGCGGGGGCGAGCAGTACTTC. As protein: CSASGGGEQYF.

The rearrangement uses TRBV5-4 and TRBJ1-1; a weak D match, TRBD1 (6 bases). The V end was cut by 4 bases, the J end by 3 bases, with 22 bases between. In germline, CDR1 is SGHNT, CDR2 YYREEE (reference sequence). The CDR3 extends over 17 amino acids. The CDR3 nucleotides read TGTGCCAGCAGCCAAGTACAGGGCGCCGGTACGGACACTGAAGCTTTCTTT. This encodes CASSQVQGAGTDTEAFF.

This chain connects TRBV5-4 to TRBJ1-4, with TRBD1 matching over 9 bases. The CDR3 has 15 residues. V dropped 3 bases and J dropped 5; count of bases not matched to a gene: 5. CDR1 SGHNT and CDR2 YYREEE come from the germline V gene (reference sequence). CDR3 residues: CASSSAGTGNEKLFF. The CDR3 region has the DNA TGTGCCAGCAGCTCGGCCGGGACAGGGAATGAAAAACTGTTTTTT.

CDR3 region: CASSFGTGTVRAEAFF. In nucleotides, the CDR3 is TGTGCCAGCAGTTTTGGGACAGGAACGGTTCGGGCTGAAGCTTTCTTT. This chain uses TRBV28 with TRBJ1-1; TRBD1 aligns across 8 bases. CDR1 is MDHEN, CDR2 SYDVKM, per germline. The CDR3 covers 16 residues. V was clipped by 3 bases and J by 6 bases; unmatched bases: 12.

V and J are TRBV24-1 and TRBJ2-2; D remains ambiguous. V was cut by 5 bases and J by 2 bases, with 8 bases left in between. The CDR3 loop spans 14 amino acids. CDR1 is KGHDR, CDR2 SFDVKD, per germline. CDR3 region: CATSAPSNTGELFF. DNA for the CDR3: TGTGCCACCAGTGCTCCCAGTAACACCGGGGAGCTGTTTTTT.

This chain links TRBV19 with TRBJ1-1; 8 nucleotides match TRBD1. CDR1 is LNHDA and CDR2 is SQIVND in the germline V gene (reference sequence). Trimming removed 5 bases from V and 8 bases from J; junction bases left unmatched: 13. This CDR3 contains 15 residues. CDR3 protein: CASSVQSGQVNEAFF. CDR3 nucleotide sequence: TGTGCCAGTAGTGTACAATCGGGACAGGTGAACGAAGCTTTCTTT. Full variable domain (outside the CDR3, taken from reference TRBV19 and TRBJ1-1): DGGITQSPKYLFRKEGQNVTLSCEQNLNHDAMYWYRQDPGQGLRLIYYSQIVNDFQKGDIAEGYSVSREKKESFPLTVTSAQKNPTAFYLCASSVQSGQVNEAFFGQGTRLTVV.

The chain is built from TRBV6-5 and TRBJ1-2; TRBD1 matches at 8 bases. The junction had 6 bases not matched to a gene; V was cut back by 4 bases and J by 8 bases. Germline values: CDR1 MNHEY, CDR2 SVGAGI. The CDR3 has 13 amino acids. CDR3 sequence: CASSSTGVRGYTF. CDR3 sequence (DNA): TGTGCCAGCAGTTCGACAGGGGTGAGAGGCTACACCTTC.

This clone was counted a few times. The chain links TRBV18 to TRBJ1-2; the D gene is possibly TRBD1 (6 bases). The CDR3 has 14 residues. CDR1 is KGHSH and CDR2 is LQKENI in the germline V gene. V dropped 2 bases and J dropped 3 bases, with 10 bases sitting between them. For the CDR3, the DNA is TGTGCCAGCTCACCAGACAGGATCTACTATGGCTACACCTTC. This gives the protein CASSPDRIYYGYTF.

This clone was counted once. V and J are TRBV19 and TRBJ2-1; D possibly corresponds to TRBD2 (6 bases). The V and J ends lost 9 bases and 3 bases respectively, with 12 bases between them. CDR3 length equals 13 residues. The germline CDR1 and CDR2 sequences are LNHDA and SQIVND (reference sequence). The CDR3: CASYSGFYNEQFF. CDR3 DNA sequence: TGTGCCAGCTATAGCGGCTTCTACAATGAGCAGTTCTTC.

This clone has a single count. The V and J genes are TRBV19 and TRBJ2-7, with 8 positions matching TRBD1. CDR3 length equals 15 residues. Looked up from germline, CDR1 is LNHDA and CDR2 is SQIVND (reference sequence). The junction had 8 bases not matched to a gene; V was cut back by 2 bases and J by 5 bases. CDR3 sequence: CASSIISQGADEQYF. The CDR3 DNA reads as TGTGCCAGTAGTATAATTAGTCAGGGGGCGGACGAGCAGTACTTC.

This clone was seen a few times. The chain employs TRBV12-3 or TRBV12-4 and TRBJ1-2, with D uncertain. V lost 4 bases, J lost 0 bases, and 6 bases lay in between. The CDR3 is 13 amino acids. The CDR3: CASSSATNYGYTF. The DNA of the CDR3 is TGTGCCAGCAGTTCAGCTACTAACTATGGCTACACCTTC.

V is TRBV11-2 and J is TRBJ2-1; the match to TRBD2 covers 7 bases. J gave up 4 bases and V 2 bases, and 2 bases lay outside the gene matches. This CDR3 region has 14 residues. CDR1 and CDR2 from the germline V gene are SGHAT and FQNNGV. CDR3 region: CASSLTSVYNEQFF. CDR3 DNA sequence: TGTGCCAGCAGCTTAACTAGCGTATACAATGAGCAGTTCTTC.

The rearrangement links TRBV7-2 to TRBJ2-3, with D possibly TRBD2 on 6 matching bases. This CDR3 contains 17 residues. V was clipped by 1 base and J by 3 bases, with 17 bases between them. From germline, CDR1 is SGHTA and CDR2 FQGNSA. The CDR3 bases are TGTGCCAGCAGCTTAGAAGCCGGCCGGGGGATGACAGATACGCAGTATTTT. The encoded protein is CASSLEAGRGMTDTQYF.

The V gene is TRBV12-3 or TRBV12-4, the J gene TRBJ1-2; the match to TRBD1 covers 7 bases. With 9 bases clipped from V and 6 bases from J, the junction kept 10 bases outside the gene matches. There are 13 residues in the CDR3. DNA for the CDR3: TGTGCCAGTACAAGACAGGGACAAGATGGCTACACCTTC. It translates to CASTRQGQDGYTF.

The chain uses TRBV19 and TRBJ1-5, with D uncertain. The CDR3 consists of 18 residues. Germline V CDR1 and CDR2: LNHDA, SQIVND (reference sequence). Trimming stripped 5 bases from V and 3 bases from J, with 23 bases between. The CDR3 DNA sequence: TGTGCCAGTAGTTCCTCCGTCACAGTCACTAGTTTCAATCAGCCCCAGCATTTT. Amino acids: CASSSSVTVTSFNQPQHF.

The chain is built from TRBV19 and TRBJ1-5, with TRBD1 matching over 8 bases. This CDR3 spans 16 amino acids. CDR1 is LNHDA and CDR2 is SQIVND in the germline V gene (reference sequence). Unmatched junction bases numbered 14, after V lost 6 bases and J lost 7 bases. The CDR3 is CASSVDRGSVYQPQHF. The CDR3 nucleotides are TGTGCCAGTAGCGTTGACAGGGGATCGGTGTACCAGCCCCAGCATTTT.

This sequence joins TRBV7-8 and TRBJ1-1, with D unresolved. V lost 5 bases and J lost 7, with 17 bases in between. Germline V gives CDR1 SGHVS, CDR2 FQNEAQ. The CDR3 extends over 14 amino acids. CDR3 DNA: TGTGCCAGCAGCCCGAGGATGGATTGGGTTGAAGCTTTCTTT. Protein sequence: CASSPRMDWVEAFF.

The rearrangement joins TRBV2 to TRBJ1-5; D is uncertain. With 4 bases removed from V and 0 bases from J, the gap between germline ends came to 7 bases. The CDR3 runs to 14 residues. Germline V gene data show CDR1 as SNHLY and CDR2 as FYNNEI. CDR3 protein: CASSGQYSNQPQHF. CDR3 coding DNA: TGTGCCAGCAGTGGGCAGTATAGCAATCAGCCCCAGCATTTT. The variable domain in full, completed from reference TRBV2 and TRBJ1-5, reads EPEVTQTPSHQVTQMGQEVILRCVPISNHLYFYWYRQILGQKVEFLVSFYNNEISEKSEIFDDQFSVERPDGSNFTLKIRSTKLEDSAMYFCASSGQYSNQPQHFGDGTRLSIL.

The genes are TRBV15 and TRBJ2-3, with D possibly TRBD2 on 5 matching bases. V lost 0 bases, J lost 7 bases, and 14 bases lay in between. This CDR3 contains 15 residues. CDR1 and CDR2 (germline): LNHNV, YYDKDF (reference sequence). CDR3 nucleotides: TGTGCCACCAGCAGAGATCCAGTAACCGGGAATACGCAGTATTTT. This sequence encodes CATSRDPVTGNTQYF.

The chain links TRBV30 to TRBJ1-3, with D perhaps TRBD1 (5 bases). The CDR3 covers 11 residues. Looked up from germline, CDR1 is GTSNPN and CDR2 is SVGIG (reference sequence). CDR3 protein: CATGVSNTIYF. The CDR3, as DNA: TGTGCGACGGGGGTTTCAAACACCATATATTTT. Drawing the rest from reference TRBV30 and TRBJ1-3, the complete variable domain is SQTIHQWPATLVQPVGSPLSLECTVEGTSNPNLYWYRQAAGRGLQLLFYSVGIGQISSEVPQNLSASRPQDRQFILSSKKLLLSDSGFYLCATGVSNTIYFGEGSWLTVV.

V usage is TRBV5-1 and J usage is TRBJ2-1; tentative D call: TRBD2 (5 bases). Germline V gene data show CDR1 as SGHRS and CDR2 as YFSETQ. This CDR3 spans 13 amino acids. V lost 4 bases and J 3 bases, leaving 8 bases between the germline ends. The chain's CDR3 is CASSPRDYNEQFF. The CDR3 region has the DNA TGCGCCAGCAGCCCCCGGGACTACAATGAGCAGTTCTTC.

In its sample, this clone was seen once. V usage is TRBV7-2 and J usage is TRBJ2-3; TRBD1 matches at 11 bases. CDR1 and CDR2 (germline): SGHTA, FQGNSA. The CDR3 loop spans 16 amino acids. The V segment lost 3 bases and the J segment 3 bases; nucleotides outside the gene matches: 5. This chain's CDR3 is CASSFWTGGRTDTQYF. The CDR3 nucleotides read TGTGCCAGCAGCTTTTGGACAGGGGGCCGGACAGATACGCAGTATTTT.

This CDR3 reads CASSETARGEKLFF. In DNA form, the CDR3 reads TGTGCCAGTAGTGAGACAGCCAGGGGTGAAAAACTGTTTTTT. The rearrangement links TRBV19 to TRBJ1-4, with D maybe TRBD1 (6 bases). The CDR3 spans 14 residues. V was pared by 5 bases and J by 7 bases, with 14 bases between. Germline CDR1 is LNHDA and CDR2 is SQIVND (reference sequence).

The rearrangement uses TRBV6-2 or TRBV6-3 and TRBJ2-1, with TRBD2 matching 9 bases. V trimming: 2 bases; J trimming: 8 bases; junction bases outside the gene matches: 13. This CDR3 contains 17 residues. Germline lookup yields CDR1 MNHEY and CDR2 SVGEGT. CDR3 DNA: TGTGCCAGCAGTTACGATGGTAGCGGGAGTCTTTCAGATGAGCAGTTCTTC. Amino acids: CASSYDGSGSLSDEQFF.

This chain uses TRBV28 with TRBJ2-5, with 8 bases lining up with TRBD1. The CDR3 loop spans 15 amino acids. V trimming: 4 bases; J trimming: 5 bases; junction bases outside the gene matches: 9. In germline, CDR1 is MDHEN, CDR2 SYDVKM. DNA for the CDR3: TGTGCCAGCAGTTCCCGGACAGGGATGTGGGAGACCCAGTACTTC. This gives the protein CASSSRTGMWETQYF.

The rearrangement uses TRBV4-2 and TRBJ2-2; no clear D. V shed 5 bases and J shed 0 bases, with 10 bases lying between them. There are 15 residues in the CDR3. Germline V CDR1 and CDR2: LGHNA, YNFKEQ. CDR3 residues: CASSSHAANTGELFF. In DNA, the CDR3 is TGTGCCAGCAGCTCGCACGCAGCGAACACCGGGGAGCTGTTTTTT.

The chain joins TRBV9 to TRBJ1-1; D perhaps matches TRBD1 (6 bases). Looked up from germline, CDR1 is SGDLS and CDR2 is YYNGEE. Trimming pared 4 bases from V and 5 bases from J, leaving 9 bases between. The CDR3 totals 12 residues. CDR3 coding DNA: TGTGCCAGCAGCCAACAGGGAACTGAAGCTTTCTTT. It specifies CASSQQGTEAFF.